This TCR beta chain was found in a study of blood T cell repertoires in COVID-19. This CDR3 comprises 15 residues. Germline loops: CDR1 SGHTA, CDR2 FQGNSA. V was clipped by 7 bases and J by 0 bases, with 14 bases between them. In the original processing: From reference gene primer amplification, estimates of nucleated cell counts were derived. Sequencing used immunoSEQ multiplex PCR; TCRdb keeps in-frame clones, though not all of them. D and trimming come from the DNA, and the V and J calls and clone size come from that table. The table shows fewer than 500,000 clones, with nearly 90% occurring only once. Assignment of participants to cohorts was predicated upon participant-reported clinical history.

Sequenced sample: PBMCs or T cells enriched from blood (not recorded which). The gene calls are TRBV7-2 and TRBJ2-3; the D gene is possibly TRBD2 (6 bases). This TCR came from a woman in her late teens or twenties with acute COVID-19. The DNA of the CDR3 is TGTGCCAGCACCCTGGTTAGCGGAAGCACAGATACGCAGTATTTT. It codes for CASTLVSGSTDTQYF.